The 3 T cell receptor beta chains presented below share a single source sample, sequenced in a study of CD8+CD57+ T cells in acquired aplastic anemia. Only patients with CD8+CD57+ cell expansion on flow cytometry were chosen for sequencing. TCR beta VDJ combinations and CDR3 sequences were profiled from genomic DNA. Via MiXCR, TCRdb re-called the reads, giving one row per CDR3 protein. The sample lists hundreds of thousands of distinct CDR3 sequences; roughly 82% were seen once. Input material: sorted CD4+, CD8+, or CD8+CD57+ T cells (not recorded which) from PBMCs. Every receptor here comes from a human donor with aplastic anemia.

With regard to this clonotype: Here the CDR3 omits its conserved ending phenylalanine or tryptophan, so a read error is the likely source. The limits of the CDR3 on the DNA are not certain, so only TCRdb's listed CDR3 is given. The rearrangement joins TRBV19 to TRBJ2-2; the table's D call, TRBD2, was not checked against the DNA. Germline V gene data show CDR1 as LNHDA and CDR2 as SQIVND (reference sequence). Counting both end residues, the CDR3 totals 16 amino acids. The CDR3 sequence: CASSIASAADNEEFFV.

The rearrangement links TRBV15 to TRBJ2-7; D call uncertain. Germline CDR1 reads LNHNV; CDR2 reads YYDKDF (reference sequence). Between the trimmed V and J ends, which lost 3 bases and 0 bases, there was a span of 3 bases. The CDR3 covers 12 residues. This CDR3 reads CATSRDSYEQYV. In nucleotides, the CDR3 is TGTGCCACCAGCAGGGACTCCTACGAGCAGTACGTC.

The CDR3, as DNA: TGTGCCAGCAGCTGGGGTGGAGGGTCCTATAATTCACCCCTCCACTTT. Its protein product is CASSWGGGSYNSPLHF. The V gene is TRBV11-2, the J gene TRBJ1-6; D is uncertain. The CDR3 spans 16 residues. Germline CDR1 is SGHAT and CDR2 is FQNNGV. The V and J ends lost 4 bases and 1 base respectively, with 11 bases between them.